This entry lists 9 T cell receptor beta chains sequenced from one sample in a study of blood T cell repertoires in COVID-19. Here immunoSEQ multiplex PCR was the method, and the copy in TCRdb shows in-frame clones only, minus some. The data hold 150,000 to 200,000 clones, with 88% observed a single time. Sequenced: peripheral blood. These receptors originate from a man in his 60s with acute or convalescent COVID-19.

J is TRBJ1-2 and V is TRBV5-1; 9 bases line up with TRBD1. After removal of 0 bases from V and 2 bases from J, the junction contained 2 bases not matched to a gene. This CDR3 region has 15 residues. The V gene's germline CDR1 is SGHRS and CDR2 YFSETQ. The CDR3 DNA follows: TGCGCCAGCAGCTTGGCCGGGACAGGGAACTATGGCTACACCTTC. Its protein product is CASSLAGTGNYGYTF.

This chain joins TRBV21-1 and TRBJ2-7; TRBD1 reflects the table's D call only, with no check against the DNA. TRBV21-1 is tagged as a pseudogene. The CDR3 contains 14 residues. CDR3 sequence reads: CASSLDRWNYEQYF. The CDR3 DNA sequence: TGTGCCAGCAGCCTCGACAGGTGGAACTACGAGCAGTACTTC.

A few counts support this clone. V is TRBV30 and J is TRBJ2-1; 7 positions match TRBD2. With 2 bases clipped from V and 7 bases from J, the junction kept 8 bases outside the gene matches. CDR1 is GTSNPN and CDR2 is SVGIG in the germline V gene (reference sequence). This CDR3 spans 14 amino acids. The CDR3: CAWSSGKAINEQFF. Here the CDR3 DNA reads TGTGCCTGGAGTAGCGGGAAGGCTATTAATGAGCAGTTCTTC.

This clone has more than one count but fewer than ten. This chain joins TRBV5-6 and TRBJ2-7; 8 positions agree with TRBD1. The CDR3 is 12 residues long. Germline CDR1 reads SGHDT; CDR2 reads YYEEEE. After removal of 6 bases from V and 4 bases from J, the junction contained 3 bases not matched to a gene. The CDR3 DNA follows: TGTGCCAGCAACCAGGGGGCATACGAGCAGTACTTC. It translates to CASNQGAYEQYF.

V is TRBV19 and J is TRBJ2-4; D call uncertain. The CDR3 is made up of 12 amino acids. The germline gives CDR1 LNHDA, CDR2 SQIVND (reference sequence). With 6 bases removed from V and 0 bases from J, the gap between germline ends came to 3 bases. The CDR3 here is CASSLAKNIQYF. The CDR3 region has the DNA TGTGCCAGTAGCCTAGCCAAAAACATTCAGTACTTC.

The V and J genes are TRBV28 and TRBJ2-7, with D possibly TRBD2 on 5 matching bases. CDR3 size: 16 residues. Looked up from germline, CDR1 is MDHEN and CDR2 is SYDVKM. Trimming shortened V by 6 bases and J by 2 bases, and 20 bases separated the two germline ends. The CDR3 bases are TGTGCCAGCAGCAACCCGTTGGACTCCGGCCCCTACGAGCAGTACGTC. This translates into CASSNPLDSGPYEQYV.

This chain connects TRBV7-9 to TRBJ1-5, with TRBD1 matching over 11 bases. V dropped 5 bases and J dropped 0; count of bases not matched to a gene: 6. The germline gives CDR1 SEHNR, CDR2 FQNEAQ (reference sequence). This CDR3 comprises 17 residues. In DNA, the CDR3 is TGTGCCAGCAGCCTTGGGGGACAGGGGGATAGCAATCAGCCCCAGCATTTT. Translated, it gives CASSLGGQGDSNQPQHF.

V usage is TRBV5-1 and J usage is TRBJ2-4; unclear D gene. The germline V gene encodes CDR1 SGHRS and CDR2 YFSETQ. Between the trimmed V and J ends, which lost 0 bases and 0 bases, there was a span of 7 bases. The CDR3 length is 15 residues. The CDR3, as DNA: TGCGCCAGCAGCTTGGAACCACTAGCCAAAAACATTCAGTACTTC. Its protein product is CASSLEPLAKNIQYF.

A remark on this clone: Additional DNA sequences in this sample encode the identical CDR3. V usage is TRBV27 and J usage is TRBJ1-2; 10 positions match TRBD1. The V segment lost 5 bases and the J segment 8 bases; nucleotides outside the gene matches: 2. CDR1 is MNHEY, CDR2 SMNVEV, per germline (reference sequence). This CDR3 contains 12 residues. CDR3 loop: CASSPTGGGYTF. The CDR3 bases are TGTGCCAGCAGTCCGACAGGGGGCGGCTACACCTTC.